This entry is about one T cell receptor beta chain. At least ten counts were recorded for this clonotype. Its cognate antigen has yet to be identified. No much larger clone is present one base from it, and per-base qualities are unavailable. The sample is drawn from a study of T cell repertoires in cytomegalovirus infection (dated by TCRdb to 2018 to 2020). For the study in its entirety: Donor HLA type was relevant to the analysis, because carriage of CMV infection together with the matching HLA type was indicated by public TCR beta signatures. Broad study findings and their caveats: In both this cohort and an independent roughly 350-donor cohort, the cumulative frequency of public TCR beta family members distinguished carriers of CMV infection plus the relevant HLA type. The ex vivo response was dominated by HLA-C-restricted CMV-specific TCR beta clonotypes, which also provided the single most frequent clonotype in two of eight donors.

This sample was sequenced with an Illumina HiSeq 1500. TCRdb trimmed public reads at Q25 via fastp, called clones via MiXCR and kept in-frame beta chains. Every distinct CDR3 protein forms one entry, paired with its most common genes and DNA. The sample profile shows under 250,000 distinct CDR3 sequences; 6% to 8% of them were found once. The ten top clones hold under 7.5% of the sample. The sequenced material came from PBMCs. This TCR was recovered from a human donor in good health (CMV status not recorded). Some clones in this sample may be carry-over from other donors' samples.

The encoded CDR3 is CASSESQGAAQPQHF. The nucleotide sequence reads as follows: TGTGCCAGCAGTGAGTCACAGGGTGCCGCTCAGCCCCAGCATTTT. The chain is assembled from TRBV2 and TRBJ1-5, with TRBD1 tentatively as D gene (6 bases match). The CDR3 runs 15 residues from the cysteine to the phenylalanine. Solely the CDR3 DNA is kept, with 45 bases framed from the first base. Looking up the germline V gene yields CDR1 SNHLY and CDR2 FYNNEI. V lost 3 bases and J lost 6 bases; the stretch between them is 15 bases long.